The sequence of this TCR beta chain was determined in a study of blood T cell repertoires in COVID-19. Per the authors' pipeline: From reference gene primer amplification, estimates of nucleated cell counts were derived. Profiling relied on immunoSEQ multiplex PCR, and the TCRdb table lists in-frame clones only, not all of them. Clone size and V and J calls were adopted from that table, with D and trimming inferred from the DNA. The data contain 300,000 or so clones, nearly 90% of them seen just once; the ten biggest clones take up less than 3.5%. This clone was picked up one time. The CDR3 is made up of 14 amino acids. Trimming left V 10 bases short and J 0 bases short, with 15 bases between. Germline V gene data show CDR1 as SNHLY and CDR2 as FYNNEI. Participants were aged roughly 18 to 100 years from around 24 US areas. Clinical history reported by participants formed the basis on which cohorts were assigned.

Source material: PBMCs or T cells enriched from blood (not recorded which). The TCR comes from a woman aged 45-59 years who had been exposed to COVID-19. The rearrangement uses TRBV2 and TRBJ1-1; tentatively, D is TRBD1 (5 bases). In DNA, the CDR3 is TGTGCCATAGAGGTCAGGGATCTGAACACTGAAGCTTTCTTT. Amino acid sequence: CAIEVRDLNTEAFF.